This paragraph reports one T cell receptor beta chain. This clonotype was seen a handful of times. Which antigen it targets is not known. There are no base qualities to consult, and no much larger clone falls within one base. The germline V gene sets CDR1 to SGHRS and CDR2 to YFSETQ. Including cysteine and phenylalanine, the CDR3 has 13 amino acids. Just CDR3 DNA is preserved here, 39 bases in frame from base 1. The germline ends are 10 bases apart after V is trimmed by 0 bases and J by 6 bases. Library preparation employed multiplex PCR. The instrument was an Illumina HiSeq 4000. iRepertoire HTBI primers and Arm-PCR amplification of CDR3 regions were used to construct TCR beta libraries. Gel purification was performed on PCR products prior to sequencing. Under the source paper's analysis protocol: A total of some 60 TRBV and 14 TRBJ segments were identified across samples and were used for gene usage analysis of CDR3 amino acid clonotypes. COPE and FqMerger were used to merge filtered high-quality paired reads into contigs. BLAST was used to align contigs to IMGT TRBV, TRBD and TRBJ reference genes, with CDR3 defined following IMGT. Highly expanded clones were defined as clonotypes with a frequency above 0.1%. Repertoire diversity was measured by Shannon entropy, and V-J evenness by the Gini coefficient. A clonotype found in more than one individual was treated as public. In-frame beta chains were kept once TCRdb had trimmed the public reads at Q25 with fastp and called clones with MiXCR. Rows are combined by CDR3 protein, so each entry shows the most common genes and DNA. The V and J calls here are based on TCRdb, not the publication. For this sample there are 420,000 or so distinct CDR3 sequences; about a quarter appear just once. The ten largest clones represent roughly 28% of the sample.

This specimen's time point label, per the study, means: persistent/refractory GD, antithyroid drugs over 5 years with positive TRAb. For both TCR sequencing and RNA sequencing, RNA was extracted from PBMCs in TRIzol. The diagnosis of Graves' disease was made according to American Thyroid Association guidelines. Recruitment of patients was carried out at an endocrinology department in Xi'an, China. From each patient, approximately 10 milliliters of peripheral blood was collected into an EDTA anticoagulant tube. Ficoll Paque Plus density gradient separation was used to isolate PBMCs, and no further T cell sorting was done. An Agilent 2100 Bioanalyzer and agarose gel were used to assess RNA quality, and a NanoDrop 2000 was used to measure RNA concentration. These data are taken from a study of regulatory T cells in long-lasting Graves disease (dated by TCRdb to 2020 to 2022). About the full investigation: Persistent Graves' disease meant more than 5 years of antithyroid drug treatment with TSH receptor autoantibodies that stayed positive. This study used TCR sequencing and RNA sequencing of peripheral blood to compare persistent Graves' disease patients against newly diagnosed Graves' disease patients. The study was registered as a clinical trial and conducted in China. A total of roughly 33 samples underwent TCR sequencing: 13 from persistent and 20 from newly diagnosed Graves' disease patients. Antithyroid drugs had been taken for 8.5 to 12 years on average by persistent Graves' disease patients in the clinical cohort. Results the study describes overall, beyond this receptor: Peripheral blood alone was examined, since thyroid tissue, which constituted the primary lesion, could not be accessed. Only the TCR beta chain was sequenced and analyzed. TRBV28, TRBJ1-2 and TRBJ2-5 were preferentially used in persistent disease, while TRBV20-1 and TRBJ2-1 were favored in newly diagnosed disease. The authors acknowledged the small sample size as a limitation that may reduce accuracy. A larger number of public clonotypes was shared among persistent patients (under 3,000) than among newly diagnosed patients (over 850). Persistent Graves' disease patients showed lower TCR Shannon entropy and fewer highly expanded clones than newly diagnosed patients, suggesting clonal expansion.

The rearrangement combines TRBV5-1 with TRBJ2-7; a weak D assignment points to TRBD1 (6 bases agree). Sequenced here: peripheral blood mononuclear cells (PBMCs), sampled when the disease was refractory, from a patient treated with antithyroid drugs. The TCR was taken from a female donor with Graves disease. Read as DNA, the sequence is TGCGCCAGCAGCTTGGTTCAGGGGCGCGAGCAGTACTTC. This yields the protein CASSLVQGREQYF.